These 28 T cell receptor beta chains came from one sample sequenced in a study of OX40 agonist ivuxolimab in advanced cancers. Repertoires were generated with immunoSEQ multiplex PCR, while TCRdb's copy carries only in-frame clones and drops some. The sample carries approximately 90,000 clones, roughly 88% recorded once. The source material was CD4+ or CD8+ T cells sorted from blood, sampled in a trial of the OX40 agonist ivuxolimab. These receptors originate from an adult with an advanced solid tumor such as melanoma, head and neck, liver or kidney cancer.

V is TRBV7-8 and J is TRBJ2-3, with 7 bases that match TRBD2. The J segment lost 3 bases and the V segment lost 1 base, leaving 4 bases of the junction unmatched. The CDR3 is 15 amino acids. Germline-derived CDR1 and CDR2 are SGHVS and FQNEAQ. The CDR3 bases are TGTGCCAGCAGCTTAGAGGGCGGGAGTACAGATACGCAGTATTTT. Translating it yields CASSLEGGSTDTQYF.

This clone was detected a few times. The gene calls are TRBV28 and TRBJ2-5; 9 positions agree with TRBD2. TRBJ2-7 matches the DNA end more closely, so the J call is doubtful. CDR1 and CDR2 (germline): MDHEN, SYDVKM. CDR3 length equals 14 residues. The CDR3 coding sequence is TGTGCCAGCAGTTTGAGCGGGAGGAGGGACGAGCAGTACTTC. Translation gives CASSLSGRRDEQYF.

In this sample, this clone turned up once. This sequence joins TRBV28 and TRBJ2-1; D may be TRBD1 (6 bases). V dropped 3 bases and J dropped 5 bases, with 14 bases sitting between them. The CDR3 spans 15 residues. CDR1 is MDHEN, CDR2 SYDVKM, per germline. DNA of the CDR3: TGTGCCAGCAGTTTGATCAGGGGAATGAACAATGAGCAGTTCTTC. Encoded protein: CASSLIRGMNNEQFF.

This chain joins TRBV28 and TRBJ1-2, with D tentatively TRBD1 (5 bases). The CDR3 loop spans 13 amino acids. The V end lost 4 bases, the J end lost 1 base, and 7 bases lay between the germline ends. Germline V gene sequence: CDR1 MDHEN, CDR2 SYDVKM. CDR3 amino acids: CASSWGINYGYTF. Written as DNA, the CDR3 is TGTGCCAGCAGTTGGGGGATTAACTATGGCTACACCTTC.

The J gene is TRBJ2-5, the V gene TRBV13, with D perhaps TRBD2 (7 bases). The V gene lost 5 bases and the J gene lost 2 bases, with 18 bases spanning the gap. The CDR3 extends over 16 amino acids. Per germline, CDR1 PRHDT and CDR2 FYEKMQ (reference sequence). The CDR3 loop is CASSPKRGRGQETQYF. The CDR3 region has the DNA TGTGCCAGCAGCCCCAAACGGGGGAGGGGGCAAGAGACCCAGTACTTC.

This chain connects TRBV5-4 to TRBJ2-7; 7 nucleotides align to TRBD1. Losses at the gene ends were 1 base for V and 4 bases for J; bases not matched to a gene: 8. CDR1 is SGHNT, CDR2 YYREEE, per germline (reference sequence). The CDR3 length is 15 residues. CDR3 sequence: CASSLSRQGFYEQYF. The CDR3 bases are TGTGCCAGCAGCTTGTCGAGACAGGGTTTTTACGAGCAGTACTTC. Based on the CDR3 plus reference TRBV5-4 and TRBJ2-7, the full variable domain is ETGVTQSPTHLIKTRGQQVTLRCSSQSGHNTVSWYQQALGQGPQFIFQYYREEENGRGNFPPRFSGLQFPNYSSELNVNALELDDSALYLCASSLSRQGFYEQYFGPGTRLTVT.

This rearrangement joins TRBV11-2 to TRBJ2-1, with 12 bases that match TRBD2. Losses at the gene ends were 5 bases for V and 4 bases for J; bases not matched to a gene: 9. Germline V gives CDR1 SGHAT, CDR2 FQNNGV. The CDR3 contains 17 residues. CDR3 nucleotide sequence: TGTGCCAGCAGCAAATTGGCCGGACTAGCGGGATACAATGAGCAGTTCTTC. Its protein product is CASSKLAGLAGYNEQFF.

The chain couples TRBV7-9 to TRBJ2-2; 7 nucleotides match TRBD1. The V and J ends lost 6 bases and 1 base, in that order; junction bases with no gene match: 11. Germline assignment: CDR1 SEHNR and CDR2 FQNEAQ (reference sequence). The CDR3 runs to 17 residues. The CDR3 loop reads CASSLYLGTENTGELFF. CDR3 coding DNA: TGTGCCAGCAGTTTATATCTAGGGACAGAGAACACCGGGGAGCTGTTTTTT.

For this clone: The junction shows a germline mismatch at one end, possibly a read error. The genes are TRBV7-8 and TRBJ1-5; TRBD1 is a possible D gene (6 bases). Germline CDR1 reads SGHVS; CDR2 reads FQNEAQ. This CDR3 contains 13 residues. The CDR3 bases are TGTGCCAGCAGTTTAGGGGGGGGTCAGCCCCAGCATTTT. This gives the protein CASSLGGGQPQHF.

The chain has TRBV5-6 and TRBJ2-7; 8 bases match TRBD1. This CDR3 region has 15 residues. Losses at the gene ends were 4 bases for V and 3 bases for J; bases not matched to a gene: 9. Germline assignment: CDR1 SGHDT and CDR2 YYEEEE. CDR3 bases: TGTGCCAGCAGCAGCAGGGGGCCTTCCATCTACGAGCAGTACTTC. Amino acids: CASSSRGPSIYEQYF.

V usage is TRBV7-9 and J usage is TRBJ2-1; 8 nucleotides line up with TRBD2. The germline gives CDR1 SEHNR, CDR2 FQNEAQ (reference sequence). The CDR3 contains 12 residues. V lost 4 bases, J lost 10 bases, and 3 bases stayed unmatched. CDR3 DNA sequence: TGTGCCAGCAGCTCCTTAGCGGGGGAGCAGTTCTTC. Its protein is CASSSLAGEQFF.

The gene calls are TRBV5-1 and TRBJ1-1, with D hard to call. This CDR3 is built from 13 residues. The ends were cut back, 0 bases at V and 7 bases at J, with 10 bases in the middle. The germline gives CDR1 SGHRS, CDR2 YFSETQ. CDR3 nucleotide sequence: TGCGCCAGCAGCTTGGGCGACACTCGTGAAGCTTTCTTT. This gives the protein CASSLGDTREAFF.

In nucleotides, the CDR3 is TGTGCCAGCAGTACAGACAGGGGTGAAGCTTTCTTT. Translated, it gives CASSTDRGEAFF. This chain links TRBV6-6 with TRBJ1-1; 8 nucleotides align to TRBD1. Germline CDR1 MNHNY, CDR2 SVGAGI (reference sequence). The V segment lost 5 bases and the J segment 7 bases; nucleotides outside the gene matches: 3. CDR3 length equals 12 residues.

The chain couples TRBV4-1 to TRBJ1-2, with 10 bases aligning to TRBD1. The CDR3 runs 13 residues. Germline V gene lookup returns CDR1 MGHRA and CDR2 YSYEKL. The V segment lost 0 bases and the J segment 8 bases; nucleotides outside the gene matches: 0. The CDR3 sequence is CASSQEDRGGYTF. The CDR3, as DNA: TGCGCCAGCAGCCAAGAGGACAGGGGGGGCTACACCTTC.

CDR3 sequence: CASSFHPGIGGPAYEQYF. The DNA for the CDR3 is TGTGCCAGCAGCTTTCACCCGGGTATAGGGGGCCCCGCTTACGAGCAGTACTTC. The chain joins TRBV7-3 to TRBJ2-7; 7 bases map to TRBD1. The CDR3 runs to 18 residues. The V and J ends lost 3 bases and 4 bases, in that order; junction bases with no gene match: 18. The V gene's germline CDR1 is SGHTA and CDR2 FQGTGA.

CDR3 sequence: CASSLGGSLNEQYF. In nucleotides, the CDR3 is TGTGCCAGCAGCTTAGGGGGTAGCTTGAACGAGCAGTACTTC. The V and J genes are TRBV7-8 and TRBJ2-7; no clear D. The V gene's germline CDR1 is SGHVS and CDR2 FQNEAQ. The CDR3 sequence is 14 residues long. V was pared by 1 base and J by 5 bases, with 12 bases between.

The V call is TRBV2, the J call TRBJ2-4; perhaps TRBD2 as D (6 bases). Germline V gene sequence: CDR1 SNHLY, CDR2 FYNNEI. The CDR3 has 15 residues. V was cut by 4 bases and J by 4 bases, with 14 bases left in between. In DNA form, the CDR3 reads TGTGCCAGCAGTGTCAGGACGGGGGTTAAAAACATTCAGTACTTC. Translated: CASSVRTGVKNIQYF.

The chain carries TRBV7-2 and TRBJ2-5; 12 nucleotides line up with TRBD2. Germline CDR1 SGHTA, CDR2 FQGNSA. Losses at the gene ends were 5 bases for V and 4 bases for J; bases not matched to a gene: 2. The CDR3 loop spans 14 amino acids. For the CDR3, the DNA is TGTGCCAGCAGCCAGGGACTAGCGGGAGAGACCCAGTACTTC. It translates to CASSQGLAGETQYF.

The sample holds one count of this clone. V and J are TRBV19 and TRBJ2-3, with D tentatively TRBD2 (5 bases). Germline V CDR1 and CDR2: LNHDA, SQIVND (reference sequence). Trimming left V 9 bases short and J 1 base short, with 17 bases between. This CDR3 region has 15 residues. The CDR3 DNA reads as TGTGCCAGCCAGAGCGGCGGAGTCCGCACAGATACGCAGTATTTT. Its protein is CASQSGGVRTDTQYF. The full variable domain, with the rest looked up from reference TRBV19 and TRBJ2-3, is DGGITQSPKYLFRKEGQNVTLSCEQNLNHDAMYWYRQDPGQGLRLIYYSQIVNDFQKGDIAEGYSVSREKKESFPLTVTSAQKNPTAFYLCASQSGGVRTDTQYFGPGTRLTVL.

V gene TRBV28 combines with J gene TRBJ2-5; a possible D gene is TRBD2 (6 bases). Germline assignment: CDR1 MDHEN and CDR2 SYDVKM. The length of the CDR3 is 15 residues. The V and J ends lost 3 bases and 0 bases respectively, with 11 bases between them. The CDR3 loop reads CASSFRGTYQETQYF. The CDR3 DNA reads TGTGCCAGCAGTTTCCGCGGGACGTACCAAGAGACCCAGTACTTC. Based on the CDR3 plus reference TRBV28 and TRBJ2-5, the full variable domain is DVKVTQSSRYLVKRTGEKVFLECVQDMDHENMFWYRQDPGLGLRLIYFSYDVKMKEKGDIPEGYSVSREKKERFSLILESASTNQTSMYLCASSFRGTYQETQYFGPGTRLLVL.

V usage is TRBV4-1 and J usage is TRBJ2-1; TRBD2 is a possible D gene (6 bases). The V gene lost 4 bases and the J gene lost 5 bases, with 9 bases spanning the gap. The CDR3 spans 13 residues. The V gene's germline CDR1 is MGHRA and CDR2 YSYEKL. The CDR3 reads CASSLTSNNEQFF. CDR3 nucleotide sequence: TGCGCCAGCAGCCTGACTAGTAACAATGAGCAGTTCTTC.

The chain has TRBV27 and TRBJ2-5; a possible D gene is TRBD1 (7 bases). V was trimmed by 3 bases and J by 3 bases, leaving 11 bases between them. This CDR3 spans 14 amino acids. The germline V gene has CDR1 MNHEY and CDR2 SMNVEV (reference sequence). The CDR3 spells CASSFRGEEETQYF. The CDR3 DNA reads as TGTGCCAGCAGTTTCAGGGGGGAGGAAGAGACCCAGTACTTC.

This clone has just a few counts. This chain joins TRBV4-1 and TRBJ1-3, with TRBD1 matching over 7 bases. Germline V gene lookup returns CDR1 MGHRA and CDR2 YSYEKL. The CDR3 length is 15 residues. V trimming: 3 bases; J trimming: 4 bases; junction bases outside the gene matches: 6. This chain's CDR3 is CASSQEDREGNTIYF. As DNA, the CDR3 is TGCGCCAGCAGCCAGGAAGACAGGGAGGGAAACACCATATATTTT.

The rearrangement joins TRBV5-1 to TRBJ2-5; possibly TRBD1 or TRBD2 for D (5 bases each). The better agreement between TRBJ2-7 and the DNA end casts doubt on the J call. Germline V lookup: CDR1 SGHRS, CDR2 YFSETQ. CDR3 length: 15 amino acids. The CDR3 is CASSLEPGPLYEQYF. The CDR3 DNA follows: TGCGCCAGCAGCTTGGAACCGGGACCTTTATACGAGCAGTACTTC.

V is TRBV9 and J is TRBJ2-1; D possibly corresponds to TRBD1 (5 bases). CDR3 size: 12 residues. Germline lookup yields CDR1 SGDLS and CDR2 YYNGEE. Trimming cost V 0 bases and J 8 bases, with 6 bases left between them. The DNA for the CDR3 is TGTGCCAGCAGCGTAGGGGGCCATGAGCAGTTCTTC. It codes for CASSVGGHEQFF.

This clone was found once. The V gene is TRBV7-2, the J gene TRBJ2-2; D is ambiguous. V was pared by 8 bases and J by 6 bases, with 7 bases between. CDR1 and CDR2 from the germline V gene are SGHTA and FQGNSA. The CDR3 totals 11 residues. The CDR3 DNA follows: TGTGCCAGCCGGCTCGCCGGGGAGCTGTTTTTT. Translated: CASRLAGELFF.

CDR3: CASSSRRSTDTQYF. As DNA, the CDR3 is TGTGCCAGCAGCTCCCGACGGAGCACAGATACGCAGTATTTT. This chain links TRBV7-6 with TRBJ2-3; D is ambiguous. From germline, CDR1 is SGHVS and CDR2 FNYEAQ. CDR3 length equals 14 residues. Trimming shortened V by 4 bases and J by 0 bases, and 8 bases separated the two germline ends.

This chain connects TRBV11-2 to TRBJ2-7, with D possibly TRBD1 on 6 matching bases. The length of the CDR3 is 13 residues. V dropped 4 bases and J dropped 4 bases, with 11 bases sitting between them. Germline loops: CDR1 SGHAT, CDR2 FQNNGV. DNA for the CDR3: TGTGCCAGCAGCTCGACAGACAGGTACGAGCAGTACTTC. Translation gives CASSSTDRYEQYF. The variable domain in full, completed from reference TRBV11-2 and TRBJ2-7, reads EAGVAQSPRYKIIEKRQSVAFWCNPISGHATLYWYQQILGQGPKLLIQFQNNGVVDDSQLPKDRFSAERLKGVDSTLKIQPAKLEDSAVYLCASSSTDRYEQYFGPGTRLTVT.